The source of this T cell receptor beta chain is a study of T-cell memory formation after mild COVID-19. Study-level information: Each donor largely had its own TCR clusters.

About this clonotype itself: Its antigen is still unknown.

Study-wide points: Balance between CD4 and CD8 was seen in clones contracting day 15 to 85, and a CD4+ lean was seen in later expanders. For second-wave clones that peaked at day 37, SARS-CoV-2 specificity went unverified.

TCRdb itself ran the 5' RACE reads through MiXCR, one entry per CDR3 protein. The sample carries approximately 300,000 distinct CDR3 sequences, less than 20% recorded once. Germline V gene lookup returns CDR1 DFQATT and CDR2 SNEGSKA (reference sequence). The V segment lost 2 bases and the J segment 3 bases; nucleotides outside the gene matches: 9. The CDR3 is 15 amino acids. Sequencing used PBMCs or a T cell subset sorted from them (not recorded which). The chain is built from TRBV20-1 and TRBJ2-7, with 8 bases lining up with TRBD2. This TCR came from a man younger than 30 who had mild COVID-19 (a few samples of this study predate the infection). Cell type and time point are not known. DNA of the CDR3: TGCAGTGCTAGATCCGGACTAGCCCAGGGCTACGAGCAGTACTTC. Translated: CSARSGLAQGYEQYF.